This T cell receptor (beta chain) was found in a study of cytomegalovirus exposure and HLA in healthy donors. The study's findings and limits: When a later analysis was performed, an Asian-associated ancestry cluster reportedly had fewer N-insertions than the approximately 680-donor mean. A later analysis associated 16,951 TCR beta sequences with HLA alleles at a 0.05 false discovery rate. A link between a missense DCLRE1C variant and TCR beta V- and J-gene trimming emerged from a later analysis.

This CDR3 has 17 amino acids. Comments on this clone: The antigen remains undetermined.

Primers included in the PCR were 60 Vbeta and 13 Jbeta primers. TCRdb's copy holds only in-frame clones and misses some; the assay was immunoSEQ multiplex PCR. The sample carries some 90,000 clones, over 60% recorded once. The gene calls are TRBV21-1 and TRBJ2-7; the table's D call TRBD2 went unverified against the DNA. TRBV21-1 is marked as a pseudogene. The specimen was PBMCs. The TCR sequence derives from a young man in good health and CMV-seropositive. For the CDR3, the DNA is TGTGCCAGCGGTCGACTAGCGGGAGTCGGGGGCCTCTACGAGCAGTACTTC. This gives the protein CASGRLAGVGGLYEQYF.